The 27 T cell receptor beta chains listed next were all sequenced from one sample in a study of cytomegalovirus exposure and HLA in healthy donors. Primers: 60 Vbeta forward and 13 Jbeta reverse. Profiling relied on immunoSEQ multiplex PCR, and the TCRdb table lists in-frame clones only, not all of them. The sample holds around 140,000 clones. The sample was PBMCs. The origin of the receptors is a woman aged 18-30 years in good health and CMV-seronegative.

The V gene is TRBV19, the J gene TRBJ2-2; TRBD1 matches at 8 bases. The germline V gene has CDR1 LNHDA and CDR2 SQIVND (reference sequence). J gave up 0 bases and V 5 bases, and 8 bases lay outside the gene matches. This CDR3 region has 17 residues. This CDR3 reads CASSLGTGDPNTGELFF. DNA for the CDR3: TGTGCCAGTAGTCTCGGGACAGGAGACCCGAACACCGGGGAGCTGTTTTTT.

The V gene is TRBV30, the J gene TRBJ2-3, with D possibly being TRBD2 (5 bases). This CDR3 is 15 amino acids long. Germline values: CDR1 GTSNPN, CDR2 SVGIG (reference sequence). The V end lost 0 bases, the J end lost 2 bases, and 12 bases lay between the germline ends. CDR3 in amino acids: CAWSVLSGITDTQYF. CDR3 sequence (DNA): TGTGCCTGGAGTGTTCTGTCCGGGATCACAGATACGCAGTATTTT.

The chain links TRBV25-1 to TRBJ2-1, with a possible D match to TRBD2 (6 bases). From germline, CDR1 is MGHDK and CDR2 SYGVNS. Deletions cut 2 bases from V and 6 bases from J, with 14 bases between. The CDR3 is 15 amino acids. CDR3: CASSEVGRDSNEQFF. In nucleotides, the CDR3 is TGTGCCAGCAGTGAAGTGGGCCGGGACTCCAATGAGCAGTTCTTC.

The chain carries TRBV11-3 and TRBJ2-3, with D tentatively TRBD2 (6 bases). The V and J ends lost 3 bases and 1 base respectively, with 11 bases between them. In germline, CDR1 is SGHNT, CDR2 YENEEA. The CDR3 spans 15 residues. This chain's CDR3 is CASSFSGWGTDTQYF. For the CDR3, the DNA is TGTGCCAGCAGCTTTAGCGGTTGGGGCACAGATACGCAGTATTTT.

The chain's CDR3 is CASSQDQQGEEIMHF. The CDR3, as DNA: TGCGCCAGCAGCCAAGATCAACAGGGAGAAGAGATTATGCATTTT. J is TRBJ1-5 and V is TRBV4-1, with a weak D call TRBD1 (6 bases). V was clipped by 0 bases and J by 15 bases, with 21 bases between them. This CDR3 region has 15 residues. CDR1 and CDR2 from the germline V gene are MGHRA and YSYEKL.

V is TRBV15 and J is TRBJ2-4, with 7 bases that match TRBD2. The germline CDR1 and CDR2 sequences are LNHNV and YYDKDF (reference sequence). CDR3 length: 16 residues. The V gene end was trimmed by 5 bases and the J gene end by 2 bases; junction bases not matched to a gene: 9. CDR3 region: CATSPTRERTKNIQYF. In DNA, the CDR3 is TGTGCCACCAGCCCGACGCGGGAGCGGACCAAAAACATTCAGTACTTC.

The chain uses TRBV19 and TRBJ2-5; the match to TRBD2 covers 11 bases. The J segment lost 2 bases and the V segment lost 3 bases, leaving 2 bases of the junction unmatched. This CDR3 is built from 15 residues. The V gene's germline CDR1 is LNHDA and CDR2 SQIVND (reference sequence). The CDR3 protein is CASSMGTSGQETQYF. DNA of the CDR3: TGTGCCAGTAGTATGGGGACTAGCGGACAAGAGACCCAGTACTTC.

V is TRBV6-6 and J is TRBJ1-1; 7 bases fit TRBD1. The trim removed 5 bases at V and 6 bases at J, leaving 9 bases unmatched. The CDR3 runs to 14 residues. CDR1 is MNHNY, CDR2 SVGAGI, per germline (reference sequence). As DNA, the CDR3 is TGTGCCAGCAGTACTCTGACAGGGCGGTCTGAAGCTTTCTTT. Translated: CASSTLTGRSEAFF.

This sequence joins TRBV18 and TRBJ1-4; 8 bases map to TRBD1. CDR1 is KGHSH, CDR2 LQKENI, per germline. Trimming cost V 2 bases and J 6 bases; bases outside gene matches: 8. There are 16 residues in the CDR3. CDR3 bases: TGTGCCAGCTCACCAATGGACAGGGCGGGGTATGAAAAACTGTTTTTT. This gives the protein CASSPMDRAGYEKLFF.

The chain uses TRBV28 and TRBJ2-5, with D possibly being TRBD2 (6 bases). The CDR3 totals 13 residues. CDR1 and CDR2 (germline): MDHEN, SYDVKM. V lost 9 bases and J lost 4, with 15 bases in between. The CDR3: CASKYRGSETQYF. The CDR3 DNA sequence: TGTGCCAGTAAATACCGGGGGTCAGAGACCCAGTACTTC.

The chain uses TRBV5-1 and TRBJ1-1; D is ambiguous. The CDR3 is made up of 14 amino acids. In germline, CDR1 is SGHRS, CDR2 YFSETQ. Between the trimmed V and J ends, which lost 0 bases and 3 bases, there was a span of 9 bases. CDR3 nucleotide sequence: TGCGCCAGCAGCTTGGTCACACGGGACACTGAAGCTTTCTTT. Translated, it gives CASSLVTRDTEAFF.

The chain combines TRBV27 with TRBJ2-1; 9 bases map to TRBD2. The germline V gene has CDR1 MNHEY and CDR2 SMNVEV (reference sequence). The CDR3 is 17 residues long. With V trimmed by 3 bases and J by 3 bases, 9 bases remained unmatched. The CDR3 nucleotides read TGTGCCAGCAGTTTTCTCGGAACTAGCGGGTTCTACAATGAGCAGTTCTTC. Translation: CASSFLGTSGFYNEQFF.

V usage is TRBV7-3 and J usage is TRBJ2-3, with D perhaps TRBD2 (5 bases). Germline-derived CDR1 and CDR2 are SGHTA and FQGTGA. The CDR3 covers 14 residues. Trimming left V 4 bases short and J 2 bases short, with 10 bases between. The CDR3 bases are TGTGCCAGCAGCTATGGAGGTAACACAGATACGCAGTATTTT. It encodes CASSYGGNTDTQYF.

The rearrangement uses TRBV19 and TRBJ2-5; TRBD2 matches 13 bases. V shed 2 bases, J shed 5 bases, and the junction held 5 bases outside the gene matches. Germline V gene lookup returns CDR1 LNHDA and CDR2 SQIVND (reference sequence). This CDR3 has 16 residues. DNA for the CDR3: TGTGCCAGTAGTATACTTGGGACTAGCGGGACTGAGACCCAGTACTTC. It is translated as CASSILGTSGTETQYF.

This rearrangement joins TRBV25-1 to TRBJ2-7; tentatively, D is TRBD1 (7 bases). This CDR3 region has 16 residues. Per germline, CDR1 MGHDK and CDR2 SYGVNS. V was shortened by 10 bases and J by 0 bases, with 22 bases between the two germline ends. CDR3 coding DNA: TGTGCCATCAGGGGGGCTTCGCAAAATGCCTCCTACGAGCAGTACGTC. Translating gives CAIRGASQNASYEQYV.

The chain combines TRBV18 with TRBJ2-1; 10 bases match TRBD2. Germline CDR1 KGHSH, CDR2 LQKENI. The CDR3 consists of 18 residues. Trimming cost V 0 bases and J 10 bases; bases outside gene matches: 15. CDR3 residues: CASSPPGSGTSANREQFF. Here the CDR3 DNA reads TGTGCCAGCTCACCACCGGGATCAGGGACTAGCGCGAATCGGGAGCAGTTCTTC.

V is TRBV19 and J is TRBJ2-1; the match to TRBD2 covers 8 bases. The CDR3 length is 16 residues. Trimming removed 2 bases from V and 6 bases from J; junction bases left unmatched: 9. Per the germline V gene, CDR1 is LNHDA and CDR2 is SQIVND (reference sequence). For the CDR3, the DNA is TGTGCCAGTAGTATAAGGCCGGGAGGGAGCCTCAATGAGCAGTTCTTC. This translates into CASSIRPGGSLNEQFF. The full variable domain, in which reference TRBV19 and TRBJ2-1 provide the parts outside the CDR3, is DGGITQSPKYLFRKEGQNVTLSCEQNLNHDAMYWYRQDPGQGLRLIYYSQIVNDFQKGDIAEGYSVSREKKESFPLTVTSAQKNPTAFYLCASSIRPGGSLNEQFFGPGTRLTVL.

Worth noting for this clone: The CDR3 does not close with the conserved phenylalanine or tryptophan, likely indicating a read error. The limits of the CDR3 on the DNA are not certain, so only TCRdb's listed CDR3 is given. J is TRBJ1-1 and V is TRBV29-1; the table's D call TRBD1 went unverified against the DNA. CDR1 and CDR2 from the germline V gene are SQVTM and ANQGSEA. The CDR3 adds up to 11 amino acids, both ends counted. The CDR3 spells CSVEERQSFVL.

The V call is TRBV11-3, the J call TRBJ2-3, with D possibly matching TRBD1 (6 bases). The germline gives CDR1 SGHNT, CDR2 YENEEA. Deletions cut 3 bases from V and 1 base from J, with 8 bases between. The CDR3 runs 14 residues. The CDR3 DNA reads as TGTGCCAGCAGCTTCAGGGGTGGCACAGATACGCAGTATTTT. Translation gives CASSFRGGTDTQYF.

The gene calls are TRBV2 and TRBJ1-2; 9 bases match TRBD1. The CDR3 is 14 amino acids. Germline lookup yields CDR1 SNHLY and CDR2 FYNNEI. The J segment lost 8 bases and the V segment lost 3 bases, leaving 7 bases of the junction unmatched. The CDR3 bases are TGTGCCAGCAGTGACTCCGGGACAGGGTACGGCTACACCTTC. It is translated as CASSDSGTGYGYTF.

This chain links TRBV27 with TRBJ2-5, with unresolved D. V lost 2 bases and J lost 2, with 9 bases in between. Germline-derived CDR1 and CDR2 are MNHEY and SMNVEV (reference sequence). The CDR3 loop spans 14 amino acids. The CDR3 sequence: CASSLGRNQETQYF. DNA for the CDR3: TGTGCCAGCAGTTTAGGCAGGAATCAAGAGACCCAGTACTTC.

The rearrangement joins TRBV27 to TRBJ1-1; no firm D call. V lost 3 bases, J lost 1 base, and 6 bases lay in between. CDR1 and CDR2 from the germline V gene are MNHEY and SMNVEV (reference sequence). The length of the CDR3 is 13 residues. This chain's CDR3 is CASSLARNTEAFF. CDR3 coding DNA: TGTGCCAGCAGTTTGGCCAGGAACACTGAAGCTTTCTTT.

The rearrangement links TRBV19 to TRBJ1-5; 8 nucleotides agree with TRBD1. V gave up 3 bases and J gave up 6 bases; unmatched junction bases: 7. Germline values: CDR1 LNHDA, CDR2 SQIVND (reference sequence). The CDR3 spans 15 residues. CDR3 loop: CASSMDRDILQPQHF. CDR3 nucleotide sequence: TGTGCCAGTAGTATGGACAGGGATATTCTTCAGCCCCAGCATTTT.

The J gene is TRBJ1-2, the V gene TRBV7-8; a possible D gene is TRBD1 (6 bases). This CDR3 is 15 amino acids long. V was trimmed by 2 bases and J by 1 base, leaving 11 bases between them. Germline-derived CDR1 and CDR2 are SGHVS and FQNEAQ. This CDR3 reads CASSLQTGHNYGYTF. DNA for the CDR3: TGTGCCAGCAGCTTACAGACAGGACATAACTATGGCTACACCTTC.

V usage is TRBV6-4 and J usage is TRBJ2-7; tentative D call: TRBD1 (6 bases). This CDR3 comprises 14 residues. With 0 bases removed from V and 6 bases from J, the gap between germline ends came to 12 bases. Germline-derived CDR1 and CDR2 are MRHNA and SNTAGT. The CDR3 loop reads CASSDSFPGAEQYF. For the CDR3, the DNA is TGTGCCAGCAGTGACTCATTTCCAGGGGCCGAGCAGTACTTC.

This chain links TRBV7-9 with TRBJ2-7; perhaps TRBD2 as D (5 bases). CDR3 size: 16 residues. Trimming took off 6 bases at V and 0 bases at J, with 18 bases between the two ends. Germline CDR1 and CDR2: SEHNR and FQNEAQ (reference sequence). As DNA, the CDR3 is TGTGCCAGCAGAGGAACCGGCGGGCCCTCCTCCTACGAGCAGTACTTC. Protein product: CASRGTGGPSSYEQYF.

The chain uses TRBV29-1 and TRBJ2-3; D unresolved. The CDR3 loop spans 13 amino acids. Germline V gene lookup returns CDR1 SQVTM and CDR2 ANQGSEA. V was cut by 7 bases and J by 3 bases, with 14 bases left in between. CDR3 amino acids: CSGTYARTDTQYF. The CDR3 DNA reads TGCAGCGGTACCTACGCCCGGACAGATACGCAGTATTTT.